The sequence of this TCR beta chain was determined in a study of shared clonotypes between healthy human individuals. The overall study: CD8 memory received one plate per donor, CD8 naive two, CD4 memory three and CD4 naive three. General study findings and limits: Memory subsets generally showed lower estimated richness than naive subsets.

It was into CD45RA+ naive and CD45RA-negative memory subsets that the CD4+ cells were split. The sample holds one count of this clone. As yet, its antigen is unknown. Across several immunoSEQ plates, the genomic DNA of each subset was split evenly. Assay used: immunoSEQ multiplex PCR; TCRdb lists only in-frame clones, some missing. The repertoire holds millions of clones, with more than 80% as singletons. The sequenced sample consisted of naive CD4+ T cells sorted from blood. Subset denoted: CD45RA+ positively selected. The TCR was taken from a young man in good health.

The CDR3 reads CASSSSGSWYEQYF. As DNA, the CDR3 is TGTGCCAGCAGCTCAAGCGGGAGTTGGTACGAGCAGTACTTC. The chain combines TRBV7-2 with TRBJ2-7; 8 bases are a match to TRBD2. In germline, CDR1 is SGHTA, CDR2 FQGNSA. This CDR3 region has 14 residues. V was clipped by 4 bases and J by 4 bases; unmatched bases: 6.